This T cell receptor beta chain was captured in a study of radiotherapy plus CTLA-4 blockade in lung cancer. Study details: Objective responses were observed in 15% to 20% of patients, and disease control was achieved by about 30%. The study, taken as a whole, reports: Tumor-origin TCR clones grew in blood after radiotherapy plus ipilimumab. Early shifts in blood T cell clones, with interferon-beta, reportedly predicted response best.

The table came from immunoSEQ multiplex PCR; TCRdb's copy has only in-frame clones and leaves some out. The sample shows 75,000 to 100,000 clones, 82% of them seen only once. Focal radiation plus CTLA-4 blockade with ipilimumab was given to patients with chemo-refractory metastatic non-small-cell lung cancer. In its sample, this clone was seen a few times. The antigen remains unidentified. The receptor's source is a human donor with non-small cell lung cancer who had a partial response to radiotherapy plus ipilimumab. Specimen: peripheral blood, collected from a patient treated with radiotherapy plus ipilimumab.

The CDR3 sequence: CASSFQQGGHEQYF. The CDR3 DNA is TGTGCCAGCAGCTTTCAGCAGGGGGGCCACGAGCAGTACTTC. The V call is TRBV7-2, the J call TRBJ2-7, with a weak D call TRBD1 (7 bases). There are 14 residues in the CDR3. Germline V gene data show CDR1 as SGHTA and CDR2 as FQGNSA. Trimming removed 3 bases from V and 5 bases from J, with 14 bases in between.